This T cell receptor (beta chain) is drawn from a study of cytomegalovirus exposure and HLA in healthy donors (dated by TCRdb to the late 2010s). About the full investigation: A later analysis indicated that the roughly 120 validation repertoires were generated on the platform also employed for the approximately 670 repertoires of the first cohort. The study was designed to test whether signatures of past pathogen exposure could be identified by cataloging public T cell receptors. A separate validation cohort of 100 to 150 different subjects was used in addition to the roughly 670-subject first cohort. High-throughput TCR immunosequencing, statistical association of individual TCRs with disease status, and machine learning were combined to predict cytomegalovirus infection status.

The protocol used for the library was the immunoSEQ multiplex PCR assay. On the authors' methods: To diagnose cytomegalovirus status from the catalog of TCR beta chain sequences, a statistical classification framework was built. TCRdb limited this immuneACCESS table to in-frame rearrangements with V and J called. A share of clones is missing; checked studies link under half to unresolved V genes, and the rest is unexplained. The V and J calls and clone size are taken from that table; D and trimming were inferred from the DNA. Present in this sample are 250,000 to 400,000 clones, roughly nine tenths of which were seen just once. 1% to 1.5% of the sample goes to the ten largest clones. The investigation overall reported the following: The authors suggested that the approach could potentially be extended to other disease states and immunological phenotypes. In a later analysis, TCRs clustered in the first cohort were found to also tend to co-occur in the 110 or so validation repertoires, with approximately 94% of cluster scores above 0. A total of about 150 TCR beta chains were listed by the study as associated with cytomegalovirus. Across donors, most TCR sequences were observed very rarely, whereas some public TCRs were present in many individuals. In vitro tests confirmed that three of the cytomegalovirus-associated TCR beta chains recognize cytomegalovirus antigens. The classifier was reported to diagnose cytomegalovirus status with high specificity and sensitivity in both the original and validation cohorts. A later analysis had no HLA typing for the validation cohort, so co-occurrence there was scored across all 120 repertoires.

CDR1 is given as MGHDK and CDR2 as SYGVNS, both from the germline V gene. Ends trimmed: V by 3 bases, J by 2 bases; bases unmatched to a gene: 10. Inclusive of the bounding cysteine and phenylalanine, the CDR3 is 18 residues long. The read is trimmed to its CDR3 DNA, 54 bases read in frame from base 1. The donors belonged to the validation cohort of around 120 subjects, which was separate from the roughly 700-subject first cohort. For this clone: There is no known antigen for this receptor. Base qualities are not recorded, but no much larger clone differs from it by a single base.

The chain joins TRBV25-1 to TRBJ2-6; 7 bases in the middle match TRBD1. Material: PBMCs. This receptor was taken from a woman aged 30 to 39 in good health and CMV-seropositive. The bases read TGTGCCAGCAGTGAGTCTCGACAGGGAGTTCCTGGGGCCAACGTCCTGACTTTC. Translated, this gives CASSESRQGVPGANVLTF.